The TCR beta chain under discussion was sequenced for a study of response to subunit inactivated influenza vaccine. TCRdb passed the RT-PCR reads through MiXCR, listing each CDR3 protein once. The table includes about 160,000 distinct CDR3 sequences, about a tenth detected once. Study-wide points: The authors proposed limited new T cell recruitment per seasonal influenza vaccination.

This clonotype has only a few counts. Its cognate antigen is unknown. The V gene lost 1 base and the J gene lost 2 bases, with 12 bases spanning the gap. Germline V CDR1 and CDR2: MDHEN, SYDVKM. There are 15 residues in the CDR3. V usage is TRBV28 and J usage is TRBJ2-7; tentatively, D is TRBD1 (6 bases). Sequencing was performed on non-naive T cells sorted from PBMCs, taken about 6 weeks after vaccination. This sequence was found in a man aged 50 to 60 who received an inactivated influenza vaccine. Here the CDR3 DNA reads TGTGCCAGCAGTTTATCGCTTACAGGGACCTACGAGCAGTACTTC. Protein: CASSLSLTGTYEQYF.